Each of the 28 T cell receptor beta chains below was sequenced from the same sample in a study of cytomegalovirus exposure and HLA in healthy donors. TCRdb's copy holds only in-frame clones and misses some; the assay was immunoSEQ multiplex PCR. The sample contains under 250,000 clones, around 78% of which appear only once. The specimen was PBMCs. The receptors here all came from a woman in her late teens or twenties in good health and CMV-seronegative.

The chain employs TRBV27 and TRBJ2-2; D might be TRBD1 (6 bases). This CDR3 region has 13 residues. The germline V gene encodes CDR1 MNHEY and CDR2 SMNVEV (reference sequence). V lost 1 base and J 13 bases, leaving 13 bases between the germline ends. For the CDR3, the DNA is TGTGCCAGCAGTTTATGGTCACAGGGTTCGCTGTTTTTT. Protein: CASSLWSQGSLFF.

The J gene is TRBJ1-1, the V gene TRBV10-3; TRBD1 matches at 7 bases. The germline CDR1 and CDR2 sequences are ENHRY and SYGVKD. The CDR3 extends over 14 amino acids. Trimming at V came to 10 bases and at J to 1 base, leaving 9 bases not matched to a gene. CDR3 DNA sequence: TGTGCCACCGAACAGGGGTGGGGGAACACTGAAGCTTTCTTT. Its translation: CATEQGWGNTEAFF.

V usage is TRBV5-1 and J usage is TRBJ1-1; D is ambiguous. This CDR3 has 13 amino acids. V was cut by 4 bases and J by 3 bases, with 10 bases left in between. The germline V gene has CDR1 SGHRS and CDR2 YFSETQ. DNA of the CDR3: TGCGCCAGCAGCCCAGGACGCCACACTGAAGCTTTCTTT. Translated: CASSPGRHTEAFF.

The chain uses TRBV19 and TRBJ1-5; D is undetermined. With 5 bases removed from V and 0 bases from J, the gap between germline ends came to 11 bases. The CDR3 is 15 residues long. CDR1 and CDR2 from the germline V gene are LNHDA and SQIVND (reference sequence). CDR3 protein: CASSSSGNSNQPQHF. In nucleotides, the CDR3 is TGTGCCAGTAGTTCCTCGGGTAATAGCAATCAGCCCCAGCATTTT.

J is TRBJ2-7 and V is TRBV27; D may be TRBD1 (5 bases). Germline CDR1 is MNHEY and CDR2 is SMNVEV (reference sequence). Trimming stripped 7 bases from V and 12 bases from J, with 16 bases between. The CDR3 has 11 residues. CDR3 in amino acids: CASKGFGEAYF. CDR3 in DNA: TGTGCCAGCAAGGGGTTCGGCGAAGCGTACTTC.

This chain links TRBV7-3 with TRBJ2-1; TRBD2 aligns across 11 bases. The CDR3 totals 17 residues. The germline CDR1 and CDR2 sequences are SGHTA and FQGTGA. Trimming at V came to 5 bases and at J to 0 bases, leaving 6 bases not matched to a gene. DNA of the CDR3: TGTGCCAGCAGCCCCTCTAGCGGGAGGCACTCCTACAATGAGCAGTTCTTC. As protein: CASSPSSGRHSYNEQFF.

The V gene is TRBV6-5, the J gene TRBJ1-1; 7 bases match TRBD1. The CDR3 is 14 residues long. V was clipped by 2 bases and J by 5 bases; unmatched bases: 5. Germline V gives CDR1 MNHEY, CDR2 SVGAGI. CDR3 DNA sequence: TGTGCCAGCAGTTACGAGGGGGCGGAAACTGAAGCTTTCTTT. It specifies CASSYEGAETEAFF.

This clone appeared a few times. This chain uses TRBV19 with TRBJ1-5; 7 bases match TRBD1. Germline V lookup: CDR1 LNHDA, CDR2 SQIVND (reference sequence). Germline trimming cut 6 bases from V and 4 bases from J; bases unmatched to any gene: 12. The CDR3 has 16 amino acids. This CDR3 reads CASSNRKTGRNQPQHF. The CDR3 DNA follows: TGTGCCAGTAGCAATCGGAAGACAGGGAGAAATCAGCCCCAGCATTTT. The full variable domain, in which reference TRBV19 and TRBJ1-5 provide the parts outside the CDR3, is DGGITQSPKYLFRKEGQNVTLSCEQNLNHDAMYWYRQDPGQGLRLIYYSQIVNDFQKGDIAEGYSVSREKKESFPLTVTSAQKNPTAFYLCASSNRKTGRNQPQHFGDGTRLSIL.

The chain links TRBV29-1 to TRBJ1-1; D call uncertain. Germline values: CDR1 SQVTM, CDR2 ANQGSEA. Between the trimmed V and J ends, which lost 1 base and 2 bases, there was a span of 11 bases. The CDR3 sequence is 14 residues long. The CDR3 coding sequence is TGCAGCGTTGAAGGGACTCGGGGAAACACTGAAGCTTTCTTT. As protein: CSVEGTRGNTEAFF.

The V gene is TRBV5-1, the J gene TRBJ1-1, with unresolved D. V was cut by 1 base and J by 1 base, with 11 bases left in between. Germline V CDR1 and CDR2: SGHRS, YFSETQ. The CDR3 is 15 residues long. The CDR3 sequence is CASSLTTSRNTEAFF. DNA of the CDR3: TGCGCCAGCAGCTTGACTACCTCAAGGAACACTGAAGCTTTCTTT.

The rearrangement joins TRBV5-1 to TRBJ2-5; a possible D gene is TRBD1 (6 bases). The CDR3 loop spans 15 amino acids. CDR1 is SGHRS, CDR2 YFSETQ, per germline. V lost 3 bases, J lost 5 bases, and 17 bases lay in between. This CDR3 is CASSSQAGAGETQYF. CDR3 nucleotide sequence: TGCGCCAGCAGCTCCCAAGCAGGGGCCGGGGAGACCCAGTACTTC.

V gene TRBV6-6 combines with J gene TRBJ2-5, with TRBD1 matching over 7 bases. This CDR3 comprises 14 residues. Germline-derived CDR1 and CDR2 are MNHNY and SVGAGI (reference sequence). Trimming removed 5 bases from V and 2 bases from J; junction bases left unmatched: 5. CDR3 DNA sequence: TGTGCCAGCAGTCCAGGGGGAATTCAAGAGACCCAGTACTTC. The encoded protein is CASSPGGIQETQYF.

The chain uses TRBV9 and TRBJ2-7; no definite D call. V dropped 4 bases and J dropped 1 base, with 12 bases sitting between them. CDR1 and CDR2 (germline): SGDLS, YYNGEE. This CDR3 spans 14 amino acids. The CDR3 protein is CASSTRVASYEQYF. Here the CDR3 DNA reads TGTGCCAGCAGCACCCGGGTCGCTTCCTACGAGCAGTACTTC.

The chain couples TRBV5-1 to TRBJ2-1, with D perhaps TRBD1 (6 bases). This CDR3 is built from 16 residues. The germline gives CDR1 SGHRS, CDR2 YFSETQ. Trimming stripped 1 base from V and 0 bases from J, with 11 bases between. In DNA form, the CDR3 reads TGCGCCAGCAGCTTGAAGGGGGTTGGCTCCTACAATGAGCAGTTCTTC. Translated: CASSLKGVGSYNEQFF.

The chain recombines TRBV5-1 with TRBJ1-1; D is uncertain. Germline values: CDR1 SGHRS, CDR2 YFSETQ. The V and J ends lost 4 bases and 2 bases respectively, with 15 bases between them. CDR3 length: 15 residues. CDR3 bases: TGCGCCAGCAGCGCCGCGGGATCATCAAACACTGAAGCTTTCTTT. As protein: CASSAAGSSNTEAFF.

V usage is TRBV27 and J usage is TRBJ1-3, with a tentative D call TRBD1 (5 bases). The CDR3 is 14 amino acids. Germline lookup yields CDR1 MNHEY and CDR2 SMNVEV (reference sequence). Trimming took 7 bases from V and 3 from J, leaving 13 bases between them. DNA of the CDR3: TGTGCCAGCAAATCATGGGGCGTTGGAAACACCATATATTTT. Translated, it gives CASKSWGVGNTIYF.

This clone was seen repeatedly, ten times or more. The genes are TRBV11-2 and TRBJ1-2; 10 bases are a match to TRBD1. The V and J ends lost 1 base and 8 bases, in that order; junction bases with no gene match: 4. CDR3 length equals 14 residues. CDR1 is SGHAT and CDR2 is FQNNGV in the germline V gene. The CDR3 coding sequence is TGTGCCAGCAGCTTAGGGGGACAGGGGTCGGGCTACACCTTC. Protein: CASSLGGQGSGYTF.

The chain carries TRBV5-1 and TRBJ1-2, with TRBD1 matching 12 bases. Germline CDR1 and CDR2: SGHRS and YFSETQ. This CDR3 comprises 17 residues. Unmatched junction bases numbered 13, after V lost 4 bases and J lost 6 bases. Here the CDR3 DNA reads TGCGCCAGCAGCGAACCCGGGACAGGGGGCGCTGAAGATGGCTACACCTTC. Translated: CASSEPGTGGAEDGYTF.

The chain joins TRBV2 to TRBJ2-1; no clear D gene. Germline V gene data show CDR1 as SNHLY and CDR2 as FYNNEI. The V gene lost 7 bases and the J gene lost 6 bases, with 13 bases spanning the gap. The length of the CDR3 is 13 residues. The CDR3 sequence is CASTERLFNEQFF. CDR3 bases: TGTGCCAGCACCGAGAGACTTTTCAATGAGCAGTTCTTC.

The chain is built from TRBV6-1 and TRBJ2-2, with D perhaps TRBD2 (5 bases). V lost 7 bases and J 3 bases, leaving 9 bases between the germline ends. Germline V CDR1 and CDR2: MNHNS, SASEGT. CDR3 length: 13 amino acids. Written as DNA, the CDR3 is TGTGCCAGCACTCAGAGGGACACCGGGGAGCTGTTTTTT. Residues: CASTQRDTGELFF.

The chain is built from TRBV19 and TRBJ2-7, with D uncertain. There are 13 residues in the CDR3. Germline lookup yields CDR1 LNHDA and CDR2 SQIVND (reference sequence). Trimming took off 2 bases at V and 4 bases at J, with 9 bases between the two ends. CDR3 amino acids: CASSIRMGYEQYF. The CDR3 DNA follows: TGTGCCAGTAGTATAAGGATGGGATACGAGCAGTACTTC.

The J gene is TRBJ1-1, the V gene TRBV4-1; no clear D. Germline V CDR1 and CDR2: MGHRA, YSYEKL. This CDR3 region has 13 residues. V dropped 6 bases and J dropped 4 bases, with 12 bases sitting between them. This CDR3 is CASRAGGGTEAFF. CDR3 nucleotide sequence: TGCGCCAGCAGGGCGGGCGGAGGCACTGAAGCTTTCTTT.

The chain recombines TRBV18 with TRBJ1-1, with TRBD1 as a possible D gene (6 bases). The germline CDR1 and CDR2 sequences are KGHSH and LQKENI. The V end lost 3 bases, the J end lost 1 base, and 12 bases lay between the germline ends. The CDR3 runs to 15 residues. CDR3 in DNA: TGTGCCAGCTCACCCCAGACAGGAGAGAACACTGAAGCTTTCTTT. Its translation: CASSPQTGENTEAFF.

This chain links TRBV2 with TRBJ2-3; D is perhaps TRBD1 (7 bases). Trimming cost V 1 base and J 3 bases, with 11 bases left between them. CDR1 SNHLY and CDR2 FYNNEI come from the germline V gene. This CDR3 contains 15 residues. The CDR3 region is CASSEEQGGTDTQYF. DNA for the CDR3: TGTGCCAGCAGTGAAGAGCAGGGGGGTACAGATACGCAGTATTTT.

The CDR3 nucleotides read TGTGCCAGCAGCTTACAGGGGGCTCGTGGAAACACCATATATTTT. Amino acids: CASSLQGARGNTIYF. The rearrangement uses TRBV7-8 and TRBJ1-3; TRBD1 agrees at 8 bases. CDR1 is SGHVS, CDR2 FQNEAQ, per germline. V lost 2 bases to trimming and J lost 3 bases; unmatched junction nucleotides: 3. The CDR3 sequence is 15 residues long. The whole variable domain, filled in from reference TRBV7-8 and TRBJ1-3, reads GAGVSQSPRYKVAKRGQDVALRCDPISGHVSLFWYQQALGQGPEFLTYFQNEAQLDKSGLPSDRFFAERPEGSVSTLKIQRTQQEDSAVYLCASSLQGARGNTIYFGEGSWLTVV.

The V and J genes are TRBV18 and TRBJ2-3, with a possible D match to TRBD1 (6 bases). The ends were cut back, 4 bases at V and 0 bases at J, with 11 bases in the middle. This CDR3 is built from 15 residues. Germline-derived CDR1 and CDR2 are KGHSH and LQKENI. CDR3 in DNA: TGTGCCAGCTCACAACAACAGGGTAGCACAGATACGCAGTATTTT. It translates to CASSQQQGSTDTQYF.

This clone was counted between two and nine times. Different DNA sequences within this sample yield the same CDR3. The chain combines TRBV27 with TRBJ1-1, with 9 bases lining up with TRBD1. The V gene end was trimmed by 4 bases and the J gene end by 4 bases; junction bases not matched to a gene: 1. Germline CDR1 is MNHEY and CDR2 is SMNVEV (reference sequence). The CDR3 extends over 13 amino acids. In nucleotides, the CDR3 is TGTGCCAGCAGTTCGGGACAGGGCACTGAAGCTTTCTTT. Amino acid sequence: CASSSGQGTEAFF.

The V gene is TRBV27, the J gene TRBJ2-1; 8 bases match TRBD2. This CDR3 contains 15 residues. Germline V gene data show CDR1 as MNHEY and CDR2 as SMNVEV (reference sequence). The V segment lost 6 bases and the J segment 0 bases; nucleotides outside the gene matches: 4. CDR3 nucleotides: TGTGCCAGCAGATCCGGGACTAGCTCCTACAATGAGCAGTTCTTC. Its protein is CASRSGTSSYNEQFF.